This T cell receptor beta chain derives from a study of blood T cell repertoires in COVID-19. About the research overall: In each case, the material was cDNA or gDNA derived from T cells, B-cell-depleted T cells, or PBMCs.

Per the original methods: How many nucleated cells were present was estimated from reference gene primer amplification. Assay used: immunoSEQ multiplex PCR; TCRdb lists only in-frame clones, some missing. V and J calls and clone size are given by that table; D and trimming were obtained from the DNA. This table holds around 26,000 clones, under 90% found once. This clone has just one count. Germline V lookup: CDR1 KGHSH, CDR2 LQKENI. The CDR3 is made up of 14 amino acids. V lost 3 bases, J lost 6 bases, and 12 bases lay in between. The chain is built from TRBV18 and TRBJ1-3; maybe TRBD1 (5 bases). Input material: peripheral blood. This clonotype was obtained from a human donor in a cohort sampled during active COVID-19. CDR3 sequence reads: CASSPPGGTNTIYF. In DNA form, the CDR3 reads TGTGCCAGCTCACCCCCGGGGGGGACAAACACCATATATTTT.